The TCR beta chain described here comes from a study of blood T cell repertoires in COVID-19. Study-wide background: Acute and convalescent COVID-19 samples came from the United States, Italy and Spain. The cDNA or gDNA used as material had been derived from T cells, B-cell-depleted T cells, or PBMCs.

In germline, CDR1 is GTSNPN, CDR2 SVGIG (reference sequence). Trimming left V 2 bases short and J 0 bases short, with 17 bases between. This CDR3 is built from 17 residues. In the authors' workflow: Counts of nucleated cells, estimated from reference gene primer amplification, were obtained. Generated by immunoSEQ multiplex PCR, the TCRdb table keeps only in-frame clones and is missing some. D and trimming come from the DNA, and the V and J calls and clone size come from that table. The sample holds 90,000 to 140,000 clones, roughly 79% seen once. The rearrangement links TRBV30 to TRBJ1-5, with a possible D match to TRBD1 (6 bases). The TCR sequence derives from a man older than 75 with acute or convalescent COVID-19. Sequencing used peripheral blood. The CDR3 sequence: CAWSYGNRANSNQPQHF. CDR3 DNA sequence: TGTGCCTGGAGTTATGGCAACAGGGCGAATAGCAATCAGCCCCAGCATTTT.